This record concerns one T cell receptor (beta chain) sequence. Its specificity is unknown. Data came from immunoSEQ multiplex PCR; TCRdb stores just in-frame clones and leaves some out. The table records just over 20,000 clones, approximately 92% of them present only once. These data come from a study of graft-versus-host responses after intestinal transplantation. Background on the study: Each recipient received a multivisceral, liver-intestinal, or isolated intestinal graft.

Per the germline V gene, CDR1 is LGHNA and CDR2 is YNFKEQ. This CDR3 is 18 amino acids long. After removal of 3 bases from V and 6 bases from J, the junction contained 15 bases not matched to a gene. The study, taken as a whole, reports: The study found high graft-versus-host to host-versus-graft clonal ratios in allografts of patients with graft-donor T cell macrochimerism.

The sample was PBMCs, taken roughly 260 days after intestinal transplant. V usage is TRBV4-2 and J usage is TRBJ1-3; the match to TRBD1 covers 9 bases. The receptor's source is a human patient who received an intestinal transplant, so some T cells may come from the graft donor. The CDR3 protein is CASSHLTGGHTPANTIYF. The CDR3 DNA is TGTGCCAGCAGCCACCTCACAGGGGGCCACACTCCGGCAAACACCATATATTTT.